The present T cell receptor (beta chain) was sequenced within a study of cytomegalovirus exposure and HLA in healthy donors. Findings and caveats of the study: For most TCR beta V segments, an earlier analysis put the productive rate at about 90% or about 30% of the time. An assumption of roughly uniform sequencing depth across donors underlay the presence/absence analyses. An analysis was carried out at a later point. It showed that HLA-associated TCR beta chains were more clonally expanded than equally common non-associated chains.

Remarks on this clone: Antigen: not known.

A multiplex PCR was run with 60 Vbeta primers and 13 Jbeta primers. Original handling: About 12 million of about 80 million unique TCR beta chains were shared, per a later count. The assay was immunoSEQ multiplex PCR, and TCRdb's table has in-frame clones only and misses some. The DNA gave D and trimming, while V, J and clone size come from that table. The table includes around 240,000 clones, 82% detected once. The germline CDR1 and CDR2 sequences are SQVTM and ANQGSEA. The CDR3 has 15 amino acids. Trimming cost V 7 bases and J 6 bases; bases outside gene matches: 12. V and J are TRBV29-1 and TRBJ2-3; 11 bases match TRBD2. This clonotype originated in a woman in her forties in good health and CMV-seropositive. Sequencing input: PBMCs. For the CDR3, the DNA is TGCAGCGCGATGGGACTAGCGGAGGGGGGTGATACGCAGTATTTT. This encodes CSAMGLAEGGDTQYF.